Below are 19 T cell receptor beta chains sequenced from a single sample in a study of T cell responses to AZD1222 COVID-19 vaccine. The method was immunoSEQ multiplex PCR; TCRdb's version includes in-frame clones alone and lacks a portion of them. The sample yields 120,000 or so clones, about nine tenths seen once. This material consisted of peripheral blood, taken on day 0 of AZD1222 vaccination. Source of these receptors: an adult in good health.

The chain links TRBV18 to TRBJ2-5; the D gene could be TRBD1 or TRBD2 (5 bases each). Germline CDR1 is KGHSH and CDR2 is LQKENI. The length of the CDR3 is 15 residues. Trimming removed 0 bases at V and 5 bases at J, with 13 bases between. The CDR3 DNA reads TGTGCCAGCTCACCACCTGGAAGGGGAGAGGAGACCCAGTACTTC. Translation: CASSPPGRGEETQYF.

Here the CDR3 reads CASSLLEISLNEQFF. CDR3 DNA: TGTGCCAGCAGCTTATTAGAGATATCCCTCAATGAGCAGTTCTTC. The V gene is TRBV7-9, the J gene TRBJ2-1; D unclear. The germline gives CDR1 SEHNR, CDR2 FQNEAQ (reference sequence). V gave up 2 bases and J gave up 6 bases, with 14 bases separating them. The CDR3 is 15 amino acids.

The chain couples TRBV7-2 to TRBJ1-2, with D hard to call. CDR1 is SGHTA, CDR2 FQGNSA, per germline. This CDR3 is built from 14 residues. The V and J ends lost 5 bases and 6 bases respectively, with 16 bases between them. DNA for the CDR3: TGTGCCAGCAGCCCACCGTTCGGCCGAGATGGCTACACCTTC. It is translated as CASSPPFGRDGYTF.

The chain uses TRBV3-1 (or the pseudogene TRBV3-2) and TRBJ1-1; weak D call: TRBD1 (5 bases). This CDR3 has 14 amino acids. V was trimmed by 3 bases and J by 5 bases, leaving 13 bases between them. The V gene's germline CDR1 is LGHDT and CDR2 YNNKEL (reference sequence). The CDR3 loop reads CASSQGNRRTEAFF. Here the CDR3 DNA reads TGTGCCAGCAGCCAGGGGAACAGGAGGACTGAAGCTTTCTTT.

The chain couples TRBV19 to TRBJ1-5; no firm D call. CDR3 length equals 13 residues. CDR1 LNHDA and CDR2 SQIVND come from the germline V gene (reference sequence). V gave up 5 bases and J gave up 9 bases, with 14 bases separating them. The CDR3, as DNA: TGTGCCAGTAGTCCCCCCCCTCCCGGGCCCCAGCATTTT. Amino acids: CASSPPPPGPQHF.

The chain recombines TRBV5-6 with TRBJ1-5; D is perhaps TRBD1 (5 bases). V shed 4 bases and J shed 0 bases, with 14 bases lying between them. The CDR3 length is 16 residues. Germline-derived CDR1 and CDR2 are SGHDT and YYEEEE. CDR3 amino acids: CASSQGGGYSNQPQHF. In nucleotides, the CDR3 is TGTGCCAGCAGCCAGGGTGGCGGGTATAGCAATCAGCCCCAGCATTTT.

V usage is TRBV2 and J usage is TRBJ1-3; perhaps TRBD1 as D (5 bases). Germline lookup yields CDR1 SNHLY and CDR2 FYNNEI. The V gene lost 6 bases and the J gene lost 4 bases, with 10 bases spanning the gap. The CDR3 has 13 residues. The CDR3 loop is CASRGLMGNTIYF. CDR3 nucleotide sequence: TGTGCCAGCAGGGGGCTAATGGGAAACACCATATATTTT. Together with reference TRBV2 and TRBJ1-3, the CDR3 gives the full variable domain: EPEVTQTPSHQVTQMGQEVILRCVPISNHLYFYWYRQILGQKVEFLVSFYNNEISEKSEIFDDQFSVERPDGSNFTLKIRSTKLEDSAMYFCASRGLMGNTIYFGEGSWLTVV.

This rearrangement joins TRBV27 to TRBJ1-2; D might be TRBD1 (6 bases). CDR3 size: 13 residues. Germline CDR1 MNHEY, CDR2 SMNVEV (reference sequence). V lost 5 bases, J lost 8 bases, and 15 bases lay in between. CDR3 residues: CASSPQQGYGYTF. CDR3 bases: TGTGCCAGCAGTCCCCAACAGGGTTACGGCTACACCTTC.

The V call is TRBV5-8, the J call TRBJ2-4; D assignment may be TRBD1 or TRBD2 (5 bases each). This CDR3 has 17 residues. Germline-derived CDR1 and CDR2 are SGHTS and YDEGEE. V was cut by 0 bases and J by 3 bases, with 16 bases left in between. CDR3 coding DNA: TGTGCCAGCAGCTTGGGCGTGTCAGGGACGGGCAAAAACATTCAGTACTTC. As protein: CASSLGVSGTGKNIQYF.

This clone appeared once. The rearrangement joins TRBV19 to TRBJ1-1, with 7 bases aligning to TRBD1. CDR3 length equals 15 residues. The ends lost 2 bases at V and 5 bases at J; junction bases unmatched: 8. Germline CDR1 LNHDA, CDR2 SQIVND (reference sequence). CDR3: CASSIQAGGSTEAFF. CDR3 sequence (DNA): TGTGCCAGTAGTATACAGGCAGGGGGAAGTACTGAAGCTTTCTTT.

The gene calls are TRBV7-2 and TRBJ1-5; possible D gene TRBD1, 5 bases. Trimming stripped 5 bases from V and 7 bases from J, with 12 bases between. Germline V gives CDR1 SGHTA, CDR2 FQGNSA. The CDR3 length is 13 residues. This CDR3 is CASSSWGEQPQHF. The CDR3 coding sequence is TGTGCCAGCAGCAGCTGGGGGGAACAGCCCCAGCATTTT.

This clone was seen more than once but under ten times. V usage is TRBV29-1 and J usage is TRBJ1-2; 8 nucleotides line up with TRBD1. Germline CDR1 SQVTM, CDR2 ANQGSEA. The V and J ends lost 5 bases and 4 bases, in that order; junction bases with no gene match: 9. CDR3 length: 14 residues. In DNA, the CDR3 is TGCAGCGTTTCTACAGGGGGAGGGGGCTATGGCTACACCTTC. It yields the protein CSVSTGGGGYGYTF. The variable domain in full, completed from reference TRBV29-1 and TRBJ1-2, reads SAVISQKPSRDICQRGTSLTIQCQVDSQVTMMFWYRQQPGQSLTLIATANQGSEATYESGFVIDKFPISRPNLTFSTLTVSNMSPEDSSIYLCSVSTGGGGYGYTFGSGTRLTVV.

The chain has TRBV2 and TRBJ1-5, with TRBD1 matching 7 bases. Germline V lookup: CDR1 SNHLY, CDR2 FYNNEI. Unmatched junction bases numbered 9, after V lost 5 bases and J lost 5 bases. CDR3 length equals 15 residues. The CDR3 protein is CASSFDRATYQPQHF. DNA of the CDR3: TGTGCCAGCAGTTTCGACAGGGCCACCTATCAGCCCCAGCATTTT.

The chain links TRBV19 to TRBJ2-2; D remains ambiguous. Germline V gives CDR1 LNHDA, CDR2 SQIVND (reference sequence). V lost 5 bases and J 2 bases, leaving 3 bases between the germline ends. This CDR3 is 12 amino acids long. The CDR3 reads CASSENTGELFF. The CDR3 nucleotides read TGTGCCAGTAGTGAAAACACCGGGGAGCTGTTTTTT. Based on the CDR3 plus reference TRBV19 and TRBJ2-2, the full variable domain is DGGITQSPKYLFRKEGQNVTLSCEQNLNHDAMYWYRQDPGQGLRLIYYSQIVNDFQKGDIAEGYSVSREKKESFPLTVTSAQKNPTAFYLCASSENTGELFFGEGSRLTVL.

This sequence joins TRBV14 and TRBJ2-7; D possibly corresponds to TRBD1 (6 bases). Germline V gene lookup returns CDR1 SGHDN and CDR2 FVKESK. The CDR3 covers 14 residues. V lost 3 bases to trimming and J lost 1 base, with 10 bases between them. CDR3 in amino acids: CASSQGAGSYEQYF. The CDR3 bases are TGTGCCAGCAGCCAGGGGGCAGGTTCCTACGAGCAGTACTTC.

The CDR3 DNA reads as TGCGCCAGCAGCCAAATCCTGAGGGGGCCGTCTGGAAACACCATATATTTT. It encodes CASSQILRGPSGNTIYF. The J gene is TRBJ1-3, the V gene TRBV4-1; TRBD1 agrees at 7 bases. Germline V CDR1 and CDR2: MGHRA, YSYEKL. CDR3 size: 17 residues. The trim removed 2 bases at V and 1 base at J, leaving 8 bases unmatched.

CDR3 residues: CASTPDRGYGYTF. The CDR3 DNA follows: TGTGCCAGCACCCCAGACAGGGGATATGGCTACACCTTC. The chain joins TRBV5-6 to TRBJ1-2; 8 bases agree with TRBD1. The CDR3 spans 13 residues. V gave up 6 bases and J gave up 5 bases; unmatched junction bases: 6. CDR1 and CDR2 (germline): SGHDT, YYEEEE.

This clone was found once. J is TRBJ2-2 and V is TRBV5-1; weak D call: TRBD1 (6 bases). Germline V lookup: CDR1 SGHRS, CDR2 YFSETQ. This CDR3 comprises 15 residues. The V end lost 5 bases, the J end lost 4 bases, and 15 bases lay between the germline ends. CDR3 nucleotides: TGCGCCAGCAGTTCAGGGGATGCAAGCACCGGGGAGCTGTTTTTT. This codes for CASSSGDASTGELFF.

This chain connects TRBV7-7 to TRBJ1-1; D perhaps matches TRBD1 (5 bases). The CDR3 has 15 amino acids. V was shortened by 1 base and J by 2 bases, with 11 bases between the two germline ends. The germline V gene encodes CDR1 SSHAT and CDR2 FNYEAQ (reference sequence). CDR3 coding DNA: TGTGCCAGCAGCTTAGTCGGGGACGGCAACACTGAAGCTTTCTTT. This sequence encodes CASSLVGDGNTEAFF.